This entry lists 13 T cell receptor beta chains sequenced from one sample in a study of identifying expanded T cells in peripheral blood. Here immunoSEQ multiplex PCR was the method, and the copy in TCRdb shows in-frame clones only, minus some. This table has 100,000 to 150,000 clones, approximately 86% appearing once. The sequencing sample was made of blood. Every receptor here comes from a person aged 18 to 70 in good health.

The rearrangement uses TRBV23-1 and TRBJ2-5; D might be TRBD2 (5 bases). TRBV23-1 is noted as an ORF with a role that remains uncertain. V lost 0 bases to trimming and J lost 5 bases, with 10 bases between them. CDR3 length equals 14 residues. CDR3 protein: CASSQSRVGETQYF. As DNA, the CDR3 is TGCGCCAGCAGTCAATCGAGGGTGGGGGAGACCCAGTACTTC.

The chain's CDR3 is CAWNAANTEAFF. CDR3 nucleotide sequence: TGTGCCTGGAACGCAGCGAACACTGAAGCTTTCTTT. The gene calls are TRBV30 and TRBJ1-1; D not resolved. Germline lookup yields CDR1 GTSNPN and CDR2 SVGIG (reference sequence). This CDR3 contains 12 residues. V lost 4 bases and J lost 1, with 7 bases in between.

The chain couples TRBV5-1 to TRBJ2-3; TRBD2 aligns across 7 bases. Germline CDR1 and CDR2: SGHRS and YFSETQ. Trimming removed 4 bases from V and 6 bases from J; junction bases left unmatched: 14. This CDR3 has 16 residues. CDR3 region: CASSPSASGLFDTQYF. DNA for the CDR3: TGCGCCAGCAGCCCGAGCGCTAGCGGCCTTTTCGATACGCAGTATTTT.

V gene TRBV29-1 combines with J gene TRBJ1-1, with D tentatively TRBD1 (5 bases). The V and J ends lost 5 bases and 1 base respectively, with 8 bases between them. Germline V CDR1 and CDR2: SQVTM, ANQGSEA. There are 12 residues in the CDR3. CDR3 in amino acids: CSVTGSNTEAFF. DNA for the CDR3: TGCAGCGTTACAGGATCGAACACTGAAGCTTTCTTT.

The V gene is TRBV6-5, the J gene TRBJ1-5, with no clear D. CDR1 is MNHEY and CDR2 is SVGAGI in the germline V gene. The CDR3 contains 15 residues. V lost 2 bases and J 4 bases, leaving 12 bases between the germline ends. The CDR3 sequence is CASSYAPPINQPQHF. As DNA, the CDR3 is TGTGCCAGCAGTTACGCGCCTCCCATTAATCAGCCCCAGCATTTT.

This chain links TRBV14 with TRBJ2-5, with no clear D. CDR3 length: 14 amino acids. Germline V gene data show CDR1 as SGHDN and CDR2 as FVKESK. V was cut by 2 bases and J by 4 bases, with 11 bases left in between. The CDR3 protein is CASSQTRSAETQYF. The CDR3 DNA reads TGTGCCAGCAGCCAAACCCGGTCGGCAGAGACCCAGTACTTC. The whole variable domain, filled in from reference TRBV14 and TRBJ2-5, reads EAGVTQFPSHSVIEKGQTVTLRCDPISGHDNLYWYRRVMGKEIKFLLHFVKESKQDESGMPNNRFLAERTGGTYSTLKVQPAELEDSGVYFCASSQTRSAETQYFGPGTRLLVL.

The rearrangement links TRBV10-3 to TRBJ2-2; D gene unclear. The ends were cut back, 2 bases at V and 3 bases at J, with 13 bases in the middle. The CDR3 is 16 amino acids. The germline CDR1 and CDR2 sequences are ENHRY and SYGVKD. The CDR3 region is CAISERVTSDTGELFF. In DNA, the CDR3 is TGTGCCATCAGTGAGAGGGTTACCTCCGACACCGGGGAGCTGTTTTTT.

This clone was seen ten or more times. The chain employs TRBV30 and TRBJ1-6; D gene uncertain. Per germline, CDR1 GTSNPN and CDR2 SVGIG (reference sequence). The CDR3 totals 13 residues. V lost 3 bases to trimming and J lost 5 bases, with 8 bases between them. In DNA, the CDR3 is TGTGCCTGGAGCTCACGGAATAATTCACCCCTCCACTTT. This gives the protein CAWSSRNNSPLHF. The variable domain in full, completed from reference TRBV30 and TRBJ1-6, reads SQTIHQWPATLVQPVGSPLSLECTVEGTSNPNLYWYRQAAGRGLQLLFYSVGIGQISSEVPQNLSASRPQDRQFILSSKKLLLSDSGFYLCAWSSRNNSPLHFGNGTRLTVT.

The CDR3 spells CASSSLPGQGMVAGELFF. The CDR3 coding sequence is TGCGCCAGCAGCTCGCTCCCGGGACAGGGGATGGTTGCCGGGGAGCTGTTTTTT. This chain connects TRBV5-1 to TRBJ2-2; the match to TRBD1 covers 10 bases. Germline lookup yields CDR1 SGHRS and CDR2 YFSETQ. This CDR3 is 18 amino acids long. Trimming took 3 bases from V and 6 from J; bases not matched to a gene: 14.

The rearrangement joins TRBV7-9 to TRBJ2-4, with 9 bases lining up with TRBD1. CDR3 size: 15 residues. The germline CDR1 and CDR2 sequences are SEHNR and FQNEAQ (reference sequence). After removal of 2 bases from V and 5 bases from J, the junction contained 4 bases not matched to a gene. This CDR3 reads CASSLMGQGENIQYF. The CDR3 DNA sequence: TGTGCCAGCAGCTTAATGGGACAGGGCGAAAACATTCAGTACTTC.

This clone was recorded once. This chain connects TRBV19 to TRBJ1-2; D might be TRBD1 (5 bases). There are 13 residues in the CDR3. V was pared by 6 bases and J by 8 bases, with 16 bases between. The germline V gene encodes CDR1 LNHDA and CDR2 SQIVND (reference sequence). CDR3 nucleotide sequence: TGTGCCAGTAGCCCCCCGGGGCCTGGAGGCTACACCTTC. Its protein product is CASSPPGPGGYTF.

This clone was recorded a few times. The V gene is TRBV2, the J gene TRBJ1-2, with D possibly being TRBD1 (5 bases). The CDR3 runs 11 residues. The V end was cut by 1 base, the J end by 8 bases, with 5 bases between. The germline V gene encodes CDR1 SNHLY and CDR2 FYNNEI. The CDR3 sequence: CASSEEGGYTF. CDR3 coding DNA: TGTGCCAGCAGTGAAGAGGGGGGCTACACCTTC.

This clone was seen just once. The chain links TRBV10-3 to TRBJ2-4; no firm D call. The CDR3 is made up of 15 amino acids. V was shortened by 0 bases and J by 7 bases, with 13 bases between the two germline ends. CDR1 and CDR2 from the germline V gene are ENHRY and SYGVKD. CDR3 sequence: CAISESTMVGNIQYF. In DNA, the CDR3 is TGTGCCATCAGTGAGTCCACAATGGTTGGGAACATTCAGTACTTC.